The clone carrying this TCR beta chain has more than one count but fewer than ten. Its antigen remains unidentified. With 7 bases clipped from V and 0 bases from J, the junction kept 2 bases outside the gene matches. Germline V lookup: CDR1 SEHNR, CDR2 FQNEAQ (reference sequence). This CDR3 region has 14 residues. This sample was taken from a study of identical twins. TCRdb re-called the 5' RACE reads with MiXCR, one entry per CDR3 protein. The repertoire holds some 500,000 distinct CDR3 sequences, with roughly 9.9% as singletons. Notes on the study in general: Where beta out-of-frame sequences were concerned, excess twin sharing was weaker. Within cord blood, abundant beta clonotypes carried fewer insertions, but memory repertoires showed no such trend.

The data also belong to a second study, concerning yellow fever vaccine responses in identical twins.

The V and J genes are TRBV7-9 and TRBJ2-1, with 8 nucleotides matching TRBD2. This clonotype was obtained from a woman younger than 30 in good health. The sequenced sample consisted of PBMCs. The CDR3 DNA follows: TGTGCCAGCACCGGGACTAGCTCCTACAATGAGCAGTTCTTC. Translation gives CASTGTSSYNEQFF. Full variable domain (missing parts from reference TRBV7-9 and TRBJ2-1): DTGVSQNPRHKITKRGQNVTFRCDPISEHNRLYWYRQTLGQGPEFLTYFQNEAQLEKSRLLSDRFSAERPKGSFSTLEIQRTEQGDSAMYLCASTGTSSYNEQFFGPGTRLTVL.